The source of this T cell receptor beta chain is a study of shared clonotypes between healthy human individuals. General study points: The expectation was that sequencing depth would affect clonotype sharing among donors. Blood was the sole source, and tissue repertoires probably differ. Limited genetic and exposure-history diversity came from having few donors.

Turning to this clone: Antigen specificity is unknown.

Each cell subset's genomic DNA was divided evenly among several immunoSEQ plates. TCRdb's copy holds only in-frame clones and misses some; the assay was immunoSEQ multiplex PCR. The sample includes nearly 500,000 clones, over 65% of them seen just once. J gave up 2 bases and V 1 base, and 9 bases lay outside the gene matches. The germline V gene has CDR1 SGHAT and CDR2 FQDESV (reference sequence). The CDR3 loop spans 17 amino acids. The V gene is TRBV11-1, the J gene TRBJ2-3; 7 positions agree with TRBD2. The sample consisted of PBMCs. The sequence was collected from a woman between 40 and 55 years old in good health. Some clones in this sample may be carry-over from other donors' samples. The CDR3 sequence: CASSLVSPSGITDTQYF. DNA for the CDR3: TGTGCCAGCAGCTTAGTCTCACCTAGCGGAATCACAGATACGCAGTATTTT.